Presented here are 10 T cell receptor beta chains from one specimen sequenced in a study of PD-1 blockade in classical Hodgkin lymphoma. Data came from immunoSEQ multiplex PCR; TCRdb stores just in-frame clones and leaves some out. Here the sample spans 40,000 to 45,000 clones, around four fifths being singletons. All trial patients relapsed after autologous stem cell transplantation. This specimen consisted of peripheral blood mononuclear cells (PBMCs), obtained at baseline. The receptors stem from a human donor with classical Hodgkin lymphoma.

This CDR3 is CASSQWTSGGAETQYF. In DNA form, the CDR3 reads TGTGCCAGCAGTCAATGGACTAGCGGGGGGGCGGAGACCCAGTACTTC. The rearrangement joins TRBV25-1 to TRBJ2-5, with 15 bases matching TRBD2. The CDR3 runs to 16 residues. V gave up 5 bases and J gave up 5 bases; unmatched junction bases: 6. The germline CDR1 and CDR2 sequences are MGHDK and SYGVNS. Together with reference TRBV25-1 and TRBJ2-5, the CDR3 gives the full variable domain: EADIYQTPRYLVIGTGKKITLECSQTMGHDKMYWYQQDPGMELHLIHYSYGVNSTEKGDLSSESTVSRIRTEHFPLTLESARPSHTSQYLCASSQWTSGGAETQYFGPGTRLLVL.

This chain uses TRBV6-6 with TRBJ1-1; 7 nucleotides match TRBD1. The V gene end was trimmed by 6 bases and the J gene end by 6 bases; junction bases not matched to a gene: 7. The CDR3 sequence is 13 residues long. Germline CDR1 MNHNY, CDR2 SVGAGI (reference sequence). CDR3 in amino acids: CASSSLTGAEAFF. The CDR3 DNA follows: TGTGCCAGCAGCTCACTTACAGGGGCTGAAGCTTTCTTT.

CDR3 loop: CASSLTSGGYEQYF. The CDR3 DNA reads as TGCGCCAGCAGCCTGACTAGCGGGGGGTACGAGCAGTACTTC. The chain combines TRBV5-1 with TRBJ2-7, with TRBD2 matching over 13 bases. V lost 4 bases and J lost 4; bases outside the gene matches: 2. This CDR3 spans 14 amino acids. Germline values: CDR1 SGHRS, CDR2 YFSETQ.

The chain employs TRBV9 and TRBJ1-2; D ambiguous. Trimming left V 7 bases short and J 7 bases short, with 17 bases between. The germline gives CDR1 SGDLS, CDR2 YYNGEE. The length of the CDR3 is 13 residues. CDR3 protein: CASGDAGPGGYTF. The CDR3 DNA sequence: TGTGCCAGCGGAGACGCAGGACCGGGTGGCTACACCTTC.

The chain links TRBV6-6 to TRBJ2-5; D may be TRBD2 (5 bases). The CDR3 is 16 amino acids. V was trimmed by 0 bases and J by 2 bases, leaving 13 bases between them. The germline gives CDR1 MNHNY, CDR2 SVGAGI (reference sequence). The CDR3 sequence is CASSYSRSSLQETQYF. CDR3 in DNA: TGTGCCAGCAGTTACTCGAGGTCTAGCTTACAAGAGACCCAGTACTTC.

This clone appeared a few times. V and J are TRBV5-1 and TRBJ1-4, with D perhaps matching TRBD1 (6 bases). Trimming took off 1 base at V and 8 bases at J, with 15 bases between the two ends. Per germline, CDR1 SGHRS and CDR2 YFSETQ. CDR3 size: 15 residues. The CDR3 spells CASSLRGETGEKLFF. In DNA form, the CDR3 reads TGCGCCAGCAGCTTGAGGGGGGAAACAGGAGAAAAACTGTTTTTT.

V usage is TRBV27 and J usage is TRBJ2-5; the D is unclear. Germline CDR1 reads MNHEY; CDR2 reads SMNVEV (reference sequence). Trimming took off 7 bases at V and 5 bases at J, with 20 bases between the two ends. The CDR3 extends over 15 amino acids. The CDR3 is CASTSTNGMRETQYF. CDR3 coding DNA: TGTGCCAGCACCTCCACTAACGGAATGCGGGAGACCCAGTACTTC.

This clone came up a few times. The genes are TRBV25-1 and TRBJ2-3; either TRBD1 or TRBD2 may supply D (7 bases each). The CDR3 sequence is 17 residues long. V shed 1 base and J shed 4 bases, with 18 bases lying between them. Per the germline V gene, CDR1 is MGHDK and CDR2 is SYGVNS. The chain's CDR3 is CASSESQGGRRADTQYF. The DNA for the CDR3 is TGTGCCAGCAGTGAATCCCAGGGGGGGCGCCGGGCAGATACGCAGTATTTT.

In this sample, this clone turned up once. The J gene is TRBJ1-5, the V gene TRBV5-8; D uncertain. This CDR3 has 13 amino acids. Trimming removed 0 bases from V and 7 bases from J, with 8 bases in between. CDR1 and CDR2 (germline): SGHTS, YDEGEE. CDR3 sequence (DNA): TGTGCCAGCAGCTTGGCGGGAGGACAGCCCCAGCATTTT. This gives the protein CASSLAGGQPQHF.

The V gene is TRBV18, the J gene TRBJ1-1, with 8 nucleotides matching TRBD1. J lost 5 bases, V lost 8 bases, and 13 bases had no gene match. The germline V gene has CDR1 KGHSH and CDR2 LQKENI. There are 15 residues in the CDR3. In DNA form, the CDR3 reads TGTGCCAGCACCCTATCAGGGGGCTGGTTAACTGAAGCTTTCTTT. It encodes CASTLSGGWLTEAFF.